This T cell receptor (beta chain) was sequenced in a study of T cell clonotyping in hematopoietic cell transplantation. For the study at large: Recipients' pretransplant samples followed cytoreduction. Broader study findings: At the given depth, recipient repertoires were over 95% de novo clonotypes. Recipient TCR diversity dropped after transplant; expanded clonotypes rose from day 30 to 180.

Sequencing was performed with immunoSEQ multiplex PCR; in TCRdb, only in-frame clones are kept and a portion is missing. This table holds 45,000 or so clones, about four fifths found once. The table lists this clone with a count of one. What it binds is not known. The CDR3 is 15 residues long. Germline trimming cut 6 bases from V and 1 base from J; bases unmatched to any gene: 6. Germline V gene sequence: CDR1 MNHEY, CDR2 SVGAGI. Time point here: recipient sample about 28 days before transplant, after cytoreduction. This TCR was sampled from a man in his 60s with myelodysplastic syndrome. Some clones in this sample may be carry-over from other donors' samples. Sequencing was performed on peripheral blood mononuclear cells, taken before stem cell transplant. The chain links TRBV6-5 to TRBJ1-2; TRBD1 matches 9 bases. The CDR3 region is CASRDRGGINYGYTF. CDR3 nucleotide sequence: TGTGCCAGCAGGGACAGGGGCGGAATTAACTATGGCTACACCTTC.